These 22 T cell receptor beta chains share one sample of origin, sequenced in a study of shared clonotypes between healthy human individuals. Sequencing used immunoSEQ multiplex PCR; TCRdb keeps in-frame clones, though not all of them. In the table there are roughly 330,000 clones, around 72% of which are singletons. The sample was memory CD4+ T cells sorted from blood. Subset given: CD45RA-negative fraction. These receptors originate from a man between 25 and 39 years old in good health.

The chain has TRBV5-5 and TRBJ2-7; 12 bases agree with TRBD2. V was clipped by 4 bases and J by 0 bases; unmatched bases: 17. CDR3 length: 20 residues. CDR1 and CDR2 from the germline V gene are SGHKS and YYEKEE (reference sequence). The CDR3 nucleotides read TGTGCCAGCAGCCCGCATTTTAGGGTCGGACTAGCGGGGACCTCCTACGAGCAGTACTTC. This sequence encodes CASSPHFRVGLAGTSYEQYF.

This chain joins TRBV11-2 and TRBJ2-3; D gene unclear. Germline V gives CDR1 SGHAT, CDR2 FQNNGV. This CDR3 has 12 residues. Deletions cut 5 bases from V and 4 bases from J, with 7 bases between. The CDR3 DNA reads TGTGCCAGCAGCCAAAGAGCAGATACGCAGTATTTT. It translates to CASSQRADTQYF.

V usage is TRBV11-2 and J usage is TRBJ1-2; no reliable D call. Germline V gene sequence: CDR1 SGHAT, CDR2 FQNNGV. The CDR3 sequence is 13 residues long. V gave up 1 base and J gave up 6 bases, with 9 bases separating them. The CDR3 reads CASSLGVGNGYTF. DNA of the CDR3: TGTGCCAGCAGCTTAGGGGTGGGTAATGGCTACACCTTC.

The rearrangement links TRBV28 to TRBJ2-3, with D maybe TRBD1 (6 bases). This CDR3 spans 15 amino acids. The V end lost 5 bases, the J end lost 2 bases, and 14 bases lay between the germline ends. CDR1 is MDHEN and CDR2 is SYDVKM in the germline V gene. The DNA of the CDR3 is TGTGCCAGCAGTAGGCCAGGACAGAACACAGATACGCAGTATTTT. Translated: CASSRPGQNTDTQYF.

The chain uses TRBV18 and TRBJ1-5; D gene uncertain. The CDR3 length is 17 residues. V gave up 2 bases and J gave up 7 bases, with 21 bases separating them. The germline V gene encodes CDR1 KGHSH and CDR2 LQKENI. CDR3 loop: CASSPTSAPLRVQPQHF. CDR3 bases: TGTGCCAGCTCACCAACGTCAGCCCCGTTGCGCGTACAGCCCCAGCATTTT.

The sample holds one count of this clone. V is TRBV7-8 and J is TRBJ1-2, with 9 positions matching TRBD1. After removal of 5 bases from V and 8 bases from J, the junction contained 9 bases not matched to a gene. CDR3 length equals 14 residues. Germline assignment: CDR1 SGHVS and CDR2 FQNEAQ. This CDR3 is CASSVGQGSFGYTF. The CDR3 nucleotides read TGTGCCAGCAGCGTTGGACAGGGGAGCTTCGGCTACACCTTC.

The sample holds a few counts of this clone. This sequence joins TRBV7-2 and TRBJ2-1; D unresolved. CDR3 length equals 11 residues. Trimming stripped 6 bases from V and 9 bases from J, with 9 bases between. Germline V gene lookup returns CDR1 SGHTA and CDR2 FQGNSA. The CDR3 here is CASSYWSEQFF. DNA for the CDR3: TGTGCCAGCAGTTACTGGAGTGAGCAGTTCTTC.

The chain is built from TRBV19 and TRBJ1-1, with D possibly TRBD1 on 6 matching bases. The germline V gene has CDR1 LNHDA and CDR2 SQIVND (reference sequence). This CDR3 region has 13 residues. V was clipped by 4 bases and J by 5 bases, with 11 bases between them. DNA for the CDR3: TGTGCCAGTAGTACAAACAGGGAAACTGAAGCTTTCTTT. This translates into CASSTNRETEAFF.

This clone has more than one count but fewer than ten. V and J are TRBV28 and TRBJ1-5; D may be TRBD1 (6 bases). This CDR3 comprises 15 residues. The ends were cut back, 6 bases at V and 1 base at J, with 13 bases in the middle. In germline, CDR1 is MDHEN, CDR2 SYDVKM. CDR3 DNA sequence: TGTGCCAGCAGCTCACCAGGGGTCAGCAATCAGCCCCAGCATTTT. It is translated as CASSSPGVSNQPQHF.

This chain uses TRBV2 with TRBJ2-5; 11 bases match TRBD1. Germline V lookup: CDR1 SNHLY, CDR2 FYNNEI. This CDR3 spans 16 amino acids. V was clipped by 8 bases and J by 5 bases; unmatched bases: 13. The CDR3 nucleotides read TGTGCCAGCTATACTGGGACAGGGGGGCTGGGGGAGACCCAGTACTTC. Its protein product is CASYTGTGGLGETQYF.

V is TRBV6-5 and J is TRBJ1-1; maybe TRBD1 (6 bases). V was trimmed by 0 bases and J by 6 bases, leaving 11 bases between them. Germline V gene data show CDR1 as MNHEY and CDR2 as SVGAGI. CDR3 length equals 14 residues. The CDR3 is CASSYSTTGSEAFF. As DNA, the CDR3 is TGTGCCAGCAGTTACTCCACAACAGGGTCTGAAGCTTTCTTT.

CDR3 loop: CASSPGQINQPQHF. Here the CDR3 DNA reads TGTGCCAGCTCACCAGGACAGATCAATCAGCCCCAGCATTTT. The rearrangement joins TRBV18 to TRBJ1-5, with D perhaps matching TRBD1 (6 bases). Per the germline V gene, CDR1 is KGHSH and CDR2 is LQKENI. V was trimmed by 2 bases and J by 3 bases, leaving 8 bases between them. This CDR3 is 14 amino acids long. The whole variable domain, remainder taken from reference TRBV18 and TRBJ1-5, is NAGVMQNPRHLVRRRGQEARLRCSPMKGHSHVYWYRQLPEEGLKFMVYLQKENIIDESGMPKERFSAEFPKEGPSILRIQQVVRGDSAAYFCASSPGQINQPQHFGDGTRLSIL.

The V gene is TRBV7-2, the J gene TRBJ2-7; TRBD1 aligns across 11 bases. After removal of 4 bases from V and 3 bases from J, the junction contained 5 bases not matched to a gene. Germline lookup yields CDR1 SGHTA and CDR2 FQGNSA. This CDR3 has 15 residues. The CDR3 coding sequence is TGTGCCAGCAGCTCACCGGGACAGGGGGTCTACGAGCAGTACTTC. Its translation is CASSSPGQGVYEQYF. The full variable domain, completed using reference TRBV7-2 and TRBJ2-7, is GAGVSQSPSNKVTEKGKDVELRCDPISGHTALYWYRQSLGQGLEFLIYFQGNSAPDKSGLPSDRFSAERTGGSVSTLTIQRTQQEDSAVYLCASSSPGQGVYEQYFGPGTRLTVT.

The chain uses TRBV27 and TRBJ2-2; 7 nucleotides agree with TRBD1. The CDR3 runs to 16 residues. V lost 7 bases, J lost 1 base, and 9 bases stayed unmatched. CDR1 and CDR2 from the germline V gene are MNHEY and SMNVEV (reference sequence). The CDR3 protein is CASKETRTGNTGELFF. The CDR3 coding sequence is TGTGCCAGCAAAGAGACCCGGACAGGGAACACCGGGGAGCTGTTTTTT.

This clone occurred a few times. The chain combines TRBV2 with TRBJ2-1; maybe TRBD2 (5 bases). CDR3 length: 14 amino acids. V shed 11 bases and J shed 1 base, with 15 bases lying between them. In germline, CDR1 is SNHLY, CDR2 FYNNEI. CDR3: CAGLDLGSYNEQFF. CDR3 in DNA: TGTGCCGGACTTGACTTGGGGTCCTACAATGAGCAGTTCTTC.

J is TRBJ2-2 and V is TRBV29-1, with TRBD2 matching 10 bases. The junction had 2 bases not matched to a gene; V was cut back by 6 bases and J by 4 bases. Germline V gene lookup returns CDR1 SQVTM and CDR2 ANQGSEA. CDR3 length: 13 residues. CDR3 in amino acids: CSVRTSGTGELFF. As DNA, the CDR3 is TGCAGCGTCAGGACTAGCGGCACCGGGGAGCTGTTTTTT.

This clone appeared once. The same CDR3 is also encoded by other DNA sequences in this sample. V and J are TRBV5-1 and TRBJ2-1; either TRBD1 or TRBD2 may fit D (5 bases each). Germline CDR1 and CDR2: SGHRS and YFSETQ. Trimming took 1 base from V and 7 from J, leaving 12 bases between them. The CDR3 has 14 amino acids. The CDR3 region has the DNA TGCGCCAGCAGCTTGCTAGCCGGGGCGAATGAGCAGTTCTTC. Protein sequence: CASSLLAGANEQFF.

The chain links TRBV7-9 to TRBJ1-1, with D perhaps TRBD1 (5 bases). V was clipped by 5 bases and J by 5 bases, with 15 bases between them. The CDR3 has 14 amino acids. Germline V gene lookup returns CDR1 SEHNR and CDR2 FQNEAQ (reference sequence). CDR3 DNA: TGTGCCAGCAGCGCGAGGGGTATCGAGACTGAAGCTTTCTTT. Protein product: CASSARGIETEAFF.

This chain connects TRBV6-1 to TRBJ1-5; D is unclear. This CDR3 has 15 amino acids. CDR1 and CDR2 from the germline V gene are MNHNS and SASEGT. V was clipped by 1 base and J by 7 bases, with 14 bases between them. The CDR3 nucleotides are TGTGCCAGCAGTGAAGGAGGCTTGGGAAAACAGCCCCAGCATTTT. This sequence encodes CASSEGGLGKQPQHF.

The V call is TRBV6-5, the J call TRBJ2-1; 7 nucleotides agree with TRBD2. This CDR3 is 15 amino acids long. Germline CDR1 is MNHEY and CDR2 is SVGAGI. Trimming at V came to 6 bases and at J to 1 base, leaving 6 bases not matched to a gene. CDR3 sequence: CASRRDYRSYNEQFF. The CDR3 nucleotides are TGTGCCAGCAGGCGGGACTACCGATCCTACAATGAGCAGTTCTTC.

The table lists this clone with a few counts. The chain recombines TRBV28 with TRBJ2-7, with TRBD1 matching over 7 bases. The J segment lost 2 bases and the V segment lost 7 bases, leaving 5 bases of the junction unmatched. The CDR3 sequence is 13 residues long. Germline values: CDR1 MDHEN, CDR2 SYDVKM. The CDR3 spells CASTLTGAYEQYF. The CDR3 coding sequence is TGTGCCAGCACCCTAACAGGGGCCTACGAGCAGTACTTC. Looking up the rest from reference TRBV28 and TRBJ2-7 gives the full variable domain: DVKVTQSSRYLVKRTGEKVFLECVQDMDHENMFWYRQDPGLGLRLIYFSYDVKMKEKGDIPEGYSVSREKKERFSLILESASTNQTSMYLCASTLTGAYEQYFGPGTRLTVT.

The chain uses TRBV5-4 and TRBJ1-2, with D possibly TRBD1 on 5 matching bases. This CDR3 is 13 amino acids long. Germline assignment: CDR1 SGHNT and CDR2 YYREEE (reference sequence). The germline V and J ends were trimmed by 4 bases and 7 bases, with 14 bases remaining between them. CDR3 sequence reads: CASSLTGGGGYTF. The CDR3 nucleotides are TGTGCCAGCAGCCTAACAGGTGGAGGTGGCTACACCTTC.